This T cell receptor beta chain was sequenced in a study of T-cell memory formation after mild COVID-19. From the 5' RACE reads, TCRdb called clonotypes with MiXCR, one entry per CDR3 protein. The table includes about 55,000 distinct CDR3 sequences, 9% to 9.5% detected once. CDR1 and CDR2 (germline): MNHEY, SMNVEV (reference sequence). Trimming cost V 5 bases and J 8 bases; bases outside gene matches: 9. The CDR3 extends over 16 amino acids. The sequenced sample consisted of PBMCs or a T cell subset sorted from them (not recorded which). V usage is TRBV27 and J usage is TRBJ1-6; 10 bases map to TRBD1. The clonotype comes from a man in his late teens or twenties who had mild COVID-19 (a few samples of this study predate the infection). Cell type and time point are not known. CDR3 sequence (DNA): TGTGCCAGCAGTCCCAAGACAGGGGGCATCGATTCACCCCTCCACTTT. This sequence encodes CASSPKTGGIDSPLHF.